The 27 T cell receptor beta chains in this list originate from one sample, sequenced in a study of cytomegalovirus exposure and HLA in healthy donors. Vbeta (60) and Jbeta (13) primers were used in the PCR. Profiled with immunoSEQ multiplex PCR; TCRdb holds only in-frame clones, not every one. The sample consists of about 130,000 clones, roughly four fifths of them appearing once. Sequenced: PBMCs. All receptors derive from a woman aged 40 to 49 in good health and CMV-seropositive.

V gene TRBV30 combines with J gene TRBJ1-1; 7 bases line up with TRBD1. Germline V gives CDR1 GTSNPN, CDR2 SVGIG (reference sequence). The CDR3 runs to 15 residues. V dropped 5 bases and J dropped 3; count of bases not matched to a gene: 12. The CDR3 here is CAWAKTGSEDTEAFF. The CDR3 coding sequence is TGTGCCTGGGCAAAGACAGGGTCAGAAGACACTGAAGCTTTCTTT.

This rearrangement joins TRBV11-3 to TRBJ1-3; D is possibly TRBD1 (5 bases). From germline, CDR1 is SGHNT and CDR2 YENEEA. The CDR3 is made up of 17 amino acids. The ends were cut back, 0 bases at V and 0 bases at J, with 12 bases in the middle. CDR3 sequence reads: CASSLERQGSSGNTIYF. The CDR3, as DNA: TGTGCCAGCAGCTTAGAGAGGCAGGGAAGCTCTGGAAACACCATATATTTT.

The V gene is TRBV6-6, the J gene TRBJ2-3; perhaps TRBD1 as D (6 bases). CDR1 and CDR2 from the germline V gene are MNHNY and SVGAGI (reference sequence). V was cut by 2 bases and J by 2 bases, with 11 bases left in between. The CDR3 consists of 15 residues. The CDR3 bases are TGTGCCAGCAGTTACGGGCAGGGGAACACAGATACGCAGTATTTT. Encoded protein: CASSYGQGNTDTQYF.

The CDR3, as DNA: TGCGCCAGCAGCTCCCGCGAGCGGGAGTACAATGAGCAGTTCTTC. Translated, it gives CASSSREREYNEQFF. The chain joins TRBV5-1 to TRBJ2-1, with 8 bases that match TRBD2. Germline trimming cut 3 bases from V and 4 bases from J; bases unmatched to any gene: 6. CDR3 length: 15 amino acids. Germline V gene sequence: CDR1 SGHRS, CDR2 YFSETQ.

This clone was recorded only once. V is TRBV27 and J is TRBJ1-6, with no clear D. This CDR3 spans 14 amino acids. Germline-derived CDR1 and CDR2 are MNHEY and SMNVEV (reference sequence). Trimming took off 8 bases at V and 7 bases at J, with 15 bases between the two ends. The CDR3 bases are TGTGCCAGCGTGGATTGGTCGGGAAATTCACCCCTCCACTTT. Protein: CASVDWSGNSPLHF.

Here the CDR3 reads CASSQLGVLRGSGEKLFF. Here the CDR3 DNA reads TGCGCCAGCAGCCAATTGGGAGTTTTGAGGGGGTCGGGTGAAAAACTGTTTTTT. The chain is built from TRBV4-1 and TRBJ1-4; D is possibly TRBD1 (6 bases). The germline CDR1 and CDR2 sequences are MGHRA and YSYEKL. The CDR3 has 18 residues. Trimming left V 2 bases short and J 7 bases short, with 23 bases between.

The chain employs TRBV5-1 and TRBJ2-5; D is unresolved. The CDR3 totals 13 residues. V gave up 0 bases and J gave up 5 bases, with 8 bases separating them. Germline V gene data show CDR1 as SGHRS and CDR2 as YFSETQ. The CDR3 region has the DNA TGCGCCAGCAGCTTGGAAATCAGGGAGACCCAGTACTTC. It translates to CASSLEIRETQYF.

The rearrangement joins TRBV5-1 to TRBJ2-1, with TRBD2 matching 9 bases. With 0 bases clipped from V and 8 bases from J, the junction kept 6 bases outside the gene matches. CDR3 length: 15 residues. Germline V gives CDR1 SGHRS, CDR2 YFSETQ. The CDR3, as DNA: TGCGCCAGCAGCTTGGTTGGGACTAGCATGGATGAGCAGTTCTTC. It translates to CASSLVGTSMDEQFF.

V is TRBV19 and J is TRBJ1-4; D not certain. Germline V gene sequence: CDR1 LNHDA, CDR2 SQIVND (reference sequence). The V end lost 3 bases, the J end lost 4 bases, and 9 bases lay between the germline ends. CDR3 length equals 14 residues. CDR3 protein: CASSMRMVNEKLFF. The DNA of the CDR3 is TGTGCCAGTAGTATGCGGATGGTTAATGAAAAACTGTTTTTT.

The chain is built from TRBV5-8 and TRBJ2-3; TRBD1 is a possible D gene (6 bases). This CDR3 has 15 amino acids. CDR1 and CDR2 from the germline V gene are SGHTS and YDEGEE. V lost 3 bases and J 3 bases, leaving 14 bases between the germline ends. The CDR3 spells CASSSARTGTDTQYF. DNA for the CDR3: TGTGCCAGCAGCTCGGCCCGTACAGGGACAGATACGCAGTATTTT.

The chain links TRBV25-1 to TRBJ1-2; 7 bases map to TRBD1. This CDR3 contains 13 residues. Germline-derived CDR1 and CDR2 are MGHDK and SYGVNS. Unmatched junction bases numbered 6, after V lost 7 bases and J lost 4 bases. The CDR3 DNA is TGTGCCAGCACGACAGGGTCTCGCTATGGCTACACCTTC. Amino acids: CASTTGSRYGYTF.

This rearrangement joins TRBV5-8 to TRBJ2-1; D perhaps matches TRBD1 (6 bases). The ends were cut back, 3 bases at V and 4 bases at J, with 8 bases in the middle. Germline CDR1 SGHTS, CDR2 YDEGEE. This CDR3 spans 13 amino acids. DNA for the CDR3: TGTGCCAGCAGCTCACAGGGATACAATGAGCAGTTCTTC. Its protein is CASSSQGYNEQFF.

The chain carries TRBV19 and TRBJ2-5, with D unclear. Germline CDR1 is LNHDA and CDR2 is SQIVND (reference sequence). Trimming removed 3 bases at V and 5 bases at J, with 10 bases between. CDR3 size: 13 residues. The CDR3 bases are TGTGCCAGTAGTATCAGTTTGGTGGAGACCCAGTACTTC. As protein: CASSISLVETQYF. Full variable domain (remainder filled in from reference TRBV19 and TRBJ2-5): DGGITQSPKYLFRKEGQNVTLSCEQNLNHDAMYWYRQDPGQGLRLIYYSQIVNDFQKGDIAEGYSVSREKKESFPLTVTSAQKNPTAFYLCASSISLVETQYFGPGTRLLVL.

The CDR3 spells CASSGNREDGNIQYF. In DNA, the CDR3 is TGTGCCAGCAGCGGAAATAGAGAGGATGGGAACATTCAGTACTTC. This chain uses TRBV9 with TRBJ2-4; D gene uncertain. Germline V gene data show CDR1 as SGDLS and CDR2 as YYNGEE. The CDR3 is 15 amino acids. The V end lost 3 bases, the J end lost 7 bases, and 17 bases lay between the germline ends.

This chain uses TRBV27 with TRBJ1-5; unclear D gene. Per the germline V gene, CDR1 is MNHEY and CDR2 is SMNVEV (reference sequence). The V end was cut by 5 bases, the J end by 0 bases, with 5 bases between. This CDR3 has 13 amino acids. DNA for the CDR3: TGTGCCAGCAGTCCTATTAGCAATCAGCCCCAGCATTTT. Its translation is CASSPISNQPQHF.

This chain uses TRBV5-1 with TRBJ2-1; 12 bases line up with TRBD2. Per germline, CDR1 SGHRS and CDR2 YFSETQ. This CDR3 region has 16 residues. V trimming: 4 bases; J trimming: 6 bases; junction bases outside the gene matches: 8. Here the CDR3 DNA reads TGCGCCAGCAGCGCCAGGACTAGCGGGACGGGCAATGAGCAGTTCTTC. It is translated as CASSARTSGTGNEQFF.

V usage is TRBV4-2 and J usage is TRBJ1-2, with TRBD1 matching 7 bases. The trim removed 4 bases at V and 7 bases at J, leaving 6 bases unmatched. Looked up from germline, CDR1 is LGHNA and CDR2 is YNFKEQ. The CDR3 is 13 residues long. CDR3 amino acids: CASSPKGAGGYTF. CDR3 in DNA: TGTGCCAGCAGCCCAAAGGGGGCAGGTGGCTACACCTTC.

This clone turned up a few times. The rearrangement uses TRBV6-1 and TRBJ2-3; TRBD2 aligns across 12 bases. J was trimmed by 5 bases and V by 1 base; bases with no gene match: 1. Germline CDR1 MNHNS, CDR2 SASEGT. This CDR3 contains 15 residues. The CDR3 DNA is TGTGCCAGCAGTGAAGGGACTAGCGGGGTAGATACGCAGTATTTT. This sequence encodes CASSEGTSGVDTQYF.

V is TRBV6-4 and J is TRBJ2-3; 10 bases agree with TRBD2. In germline, CDR1 is MRHNA, CDR2 SNTAGT. This CDR3 comprises 15 residues. The V segment lost 3 bases and the J segment 4 bases; nucleotides outside the gene matches: 4. This chain's CDR3 is CASSDEAGGADTQYF. Here the CDR3 DNA reads TGTGCCAGCAGTGATGAAGCGGGAGGGGCAGATACGCAGTATTTT.

CDR3: CASSLSSPGTTEGQFF. The CDR3 DNA sequence: TGTGCCAGCAGCTTAAGTAGTCCGGGGACTACAGAGGGGCAGTTCTTC. The chain has TRBV7-3 and TRBJ2-1, with 7 bases matching TRBD2. The CDR3 spans 16 residues. The V and J ends lost 1 base and 12 bases, in that order; junction bases with no gene match: 15. The germline V gene encodes CDR1 SGHTA and CDR2 FQGTGA.

V is TRBV13 and J is TRBJ2-4, with D uncertain. Germline assignment: CDR1 PRHDT and CDR2 FYEKMQ (reference sequence). The CDR3 is made up of 13 amino acids. The ends were cut back, 6 bases at V and 9 bases at J, with 15 bases in the middle. The CDR3 DNA sequence: TGTGCCAGCAGTCAACTCTTTTCTGGCATTCAGTACTTC. Its protein is CASSQLFSGIQYF. Drawing the rest from reference TRBV13 and TRBJ2-4, the complete variable domain is AAGVIQSPRHLIKEKRETATLKCYPIPRHDTVYWYQQGPGQDPQFLISFYEKMQSDKGSIPDRFSAQQFSDYHSELNMSSLELGDSALYFCASSQLFSGIQYFGAGTRLSVL.

The chain couples TRBV5-1 to TRBJ1-1; 7 nucleotides match TRBD1. The V gene's germline CDR1 is SGHRS and CDR2 YFSETQ. The V and J ends lost 3 bases and 3 bases, in that order; junction bases with no gene match: 5. This CDR3 contains 14 residues. DNA for the CDR3: TGCGCCAGCAGCTGGGGACAGTTGCACACTGAAGCTTTCTTT. It yields the protein CASSWGQLHTEAFF.

On this clone: Germline and junction disagree at one end, which may indicate a read error. J is TRBJ2-3 and V is TRBV27, with TRBD2 as a possible D gene (5 bases). Germline V lookup: CDR1 MNHEY, CDR2 SMNVEV (reference sequence). CDR3 size: 15 residues. The CDR3 here is CASTLGLRSTDTQYF. The CDR3 DNA follows: TGTGCCAGCACTTTAGGACTCCGCAGCACAGATACGCAGTATTTT.

This clone was seen more than once but under ten times. This chain joins TRBV4-1 and TRBJ1-1, with D perhaps TRBD1 (6 bases). Germline V gene sequence: CDR1 MGHRA, CDR2 YSYEKL. Deletions cut 4 bases from V and 11 bases from J, with 14 bases between. The CDR3 extends over 12 amino acids. CDR3 DNA sequence: TGCGCCAGCAGCCCCGAACAGGGAATGGCTTTCTTT. Protein: CASSPEQGMAFF.

The V gene is TRBV19, the J gene TRBJ1-3, with D maybe TRBD1 (5 bases). V was shortened by 4 bases and J by 0 bases, with 10 bases between the two germline ends. The CDR3 runs to 15 residues. Germline lookup yields CDR1 LNHDA and CDR2 SQIVND (reference sequence). The CDR3 sequence: CASSNFDSSGNTIYF. The CDR3 DNA follows: TGTGCCAGTAGTAACTTCGACAGCTCTGGAAACACCATATATTTT.

The chain joins TRBV5-5 to TRBJ1-2; no clear D. This CDR3 comprises 14 residues. Germline V gene sequence: CDR1 SGHKS, CDR2 YYEKEE (reference sequence). The ends were cut back, 0 bases at V and 7 bases at J, with 13 bases in the middle. The CDR3 here is CASSLEPPQSGYTF. CDR3 DNA sequence: TGTGCCAGCAGCTTGGAACCACCCCAGTCTGGCTACACCTTC.

This chain links TRBV10-1 with TRBJ2-5; TRBD1 is a possible D gene (5 bases). Per germline, CDR1 WNHNN and CDR2 SYGVQD (reference sequence). Trimming left V 1 base short and J 1 base short, with 7 bases between. There are 14 residues in the CDR3. The CDR3 DNA is TGCGCCAGCAGTGAGTTTGGGGCCCAAGAGACCCAGTACTTC. This sequence encodes CASSEFGAQETQYF.